This T cell receptor beta chain was found in a study of blood T cell repertoires in COVID-19. As for the study in general: COVID-19 samples from acute and convalescent phases originated in the United States, Italy and Spain. Sample material is recorded as cDNA or gDNA derived from T cells, B-cell-depleted T cells, or PBMCs.

Germline V CDR1 and CDR2: SGHAT, FQDESV (reference sequence). CDR3 length: 14 amino acids. V was trimmed by 1 base and J by 6 bases, leaving 12 bases between them. How the authors handled the data: Reference gene primers were amplified, and this amplification served to estimate nucleated cell counts. Clones were sequenced by immunoSEQ multiplex PCR, and TCRdb holds only the in-frame ones, with some missing. V and J calls and clone size are those listed in that table; D and trimming were worked out from the DNA. The profile shows tens of thousands of clones, 85% to 90% of them singletons. This clone was picked up a small number of times.

The chain joins TRBV11-1 to TRBJ1-2; D is ambiguous. Material: peripheral blood. The sequence came from a man aged 45-65 years with active COVID-19. The CDR3 DNA is TGTGCCAGCAGCTTAGGACTAGGGTCGGATGGCTACACCTTC. Encoded protein: CASSLGLGSDGYTF.